The clone carrying this TCR beta chain was counted at least ten times. The sample is drawn from a study of T-cell reconstitution after alpha-beta-depleted transplantation in children. Trimming stripped 0 bases from V and 7 bases from J, with 7 bases between. Germline CDR1 reads MNHEY; CDR2 reads SVGAGI. This CDR3 contains 13 residues. Preparation of the TCRbeta library used unique molecular identifiers. From the PCR reads, TCRdb called clonotypes with MiXCR, one entry per CDR3 protein. The sample includes around 500,000 distinct CDR3 sequences, around 12% seen only once; the top ten take approximately 5.4%.

This chain connects TRBV6-5 to TRBJ2-1; perhaps TRBD1 as D (6 bases). The sequence came from a human donor who donated a stem cell graft to a child with combined immunodeficiency. The sequencing here drew on PBMCs from the stem cell graft donor, taken from the stem cell graft. The CDR3 region has the DNA TGTGCCAGCAGTTACTCGCAGGGGAATGAGCAGTTCTTC. Its protein product is CASSYSQGNEQFF.